This T cell receptor beta chain was sequenced in a study of STAT5B mutations in CD4+ large granular lymphocyte leukemia. Findings and caveats of the study: About 26% of private leukemic clonotypes occurred rarely in other patients' non-leukemic repertoires.

On this clone itself: Antigen unknown.

The CDR3 covers 15 residues. CDR1 is SGHTA and CDR2 is FQGNSA in the germline V gene. The ends were cut back, 5 bases at V and 4 bases at J, with 15 bases in the middle. Sequencing was at survey level. Assay: immunoSEQ multiplex PCR; the TCRdb copy retains only in-frame clones and omits some. The sample records 30,000 to 40,000 clones, approximately 69% being singletons. The chain couples TRBV7-2 to TRBJ1-3; D is possibly TRBD1 (6 bases). This receptor was obtained from a human donor in good health. The sample was CD4+ T cells from blood buffy coats. CDR3 in amino acids: CASSPGEVSGNTIYF. CDR3 coding DNA: TGTGCCAGCAGCCCAGGGGAGGTTTCCGGAAACACCATATATTTT.